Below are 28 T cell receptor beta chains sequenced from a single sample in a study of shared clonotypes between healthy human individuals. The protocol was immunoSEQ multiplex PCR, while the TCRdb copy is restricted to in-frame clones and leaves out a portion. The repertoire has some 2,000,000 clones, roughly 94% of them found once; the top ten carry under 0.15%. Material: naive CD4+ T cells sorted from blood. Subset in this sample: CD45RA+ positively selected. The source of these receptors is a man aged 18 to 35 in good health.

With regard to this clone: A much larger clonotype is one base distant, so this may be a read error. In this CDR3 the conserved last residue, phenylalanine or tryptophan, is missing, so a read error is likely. The CDR3 loop is CAWSVQGTYEQYL. CDR3 sequence (DNA): TGTGCCTGGAGTGTGCAAGGAACCTACGAGCAGTACCTC. V usage is TRBV30 and J usage is TRBJ2-7; D is unresolved. Deletions cut 0 bases from V and 2 bases from J, with 8 bases between. This CDR3 contains 13 residues. Germline V gene sequence: CDR1 GTSNPN, CDR2 SVGIG (reference sequence).

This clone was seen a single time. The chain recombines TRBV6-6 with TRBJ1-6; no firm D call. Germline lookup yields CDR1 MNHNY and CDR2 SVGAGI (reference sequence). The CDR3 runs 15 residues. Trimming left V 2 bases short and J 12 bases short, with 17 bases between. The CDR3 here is CASSYGRVPSGPLHF. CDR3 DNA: TGTGCCAGCAGTTACGGTAGGGTCCCCTCGGGACCCCTCCACTTT.

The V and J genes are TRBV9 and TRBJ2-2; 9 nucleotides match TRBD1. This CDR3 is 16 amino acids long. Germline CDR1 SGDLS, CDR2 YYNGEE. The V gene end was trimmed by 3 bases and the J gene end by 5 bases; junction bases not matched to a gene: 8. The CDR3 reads CASSEGTGKKTGELFF. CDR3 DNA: TGTGCCAGCAGCGAGGGGACAGGGAAAAAAACCGGGGAGCTGTTTTTT.

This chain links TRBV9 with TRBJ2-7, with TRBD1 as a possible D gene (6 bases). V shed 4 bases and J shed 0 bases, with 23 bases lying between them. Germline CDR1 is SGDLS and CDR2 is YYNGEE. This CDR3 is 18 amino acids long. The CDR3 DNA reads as TGTGCCAGCAGCCCTACAACCCAAAAACAGGGTTCCTCCTACGAGCAGTACTTC. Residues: CASSPTTQKQGSSYEQYF. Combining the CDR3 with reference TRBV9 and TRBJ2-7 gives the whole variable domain DSGVTQTPKHLITATGQRVTLRCSPRSGDLSVYWYQQSLDQGLQFLIQYYNGEERAKGNILERFSAQQFPDLHSELNLSSLELGDSALYFCASSPTTQKQGSSYEQYFGPGTRLTVT.

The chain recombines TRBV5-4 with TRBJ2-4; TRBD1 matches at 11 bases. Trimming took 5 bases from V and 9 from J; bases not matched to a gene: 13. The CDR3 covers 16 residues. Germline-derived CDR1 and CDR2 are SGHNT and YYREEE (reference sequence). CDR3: CASRSGTGGGVGIQYF. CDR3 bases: TGTGCCAGCAGGTCCGGGACAGGGGGAGGGGTCGGCATTCAGTACTTC.

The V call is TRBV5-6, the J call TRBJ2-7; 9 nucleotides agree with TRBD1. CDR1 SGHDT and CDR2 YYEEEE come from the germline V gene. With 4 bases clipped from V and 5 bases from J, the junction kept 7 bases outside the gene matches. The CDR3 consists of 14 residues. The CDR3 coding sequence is TGTGCCAGCAGCAAGGACAGGGGCCTTGACGAGCAGTACTTC. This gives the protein CASSKDRGLDEQYF. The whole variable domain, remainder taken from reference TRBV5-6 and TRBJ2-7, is DAGVTQSPTHLIKTRGQQVTLRCSPKSGHDTVSWYQQALGQGPQFIFQYYEEEERQRGNFPDRFSGHQFPNYSSELNVNALLLGDSALYLCASSKDRGLDEQYFGPGTRLTVT.

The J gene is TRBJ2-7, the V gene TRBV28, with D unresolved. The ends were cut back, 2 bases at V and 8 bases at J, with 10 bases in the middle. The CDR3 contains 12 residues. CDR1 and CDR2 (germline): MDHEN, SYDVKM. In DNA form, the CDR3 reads TGTGCCAGCAGTTTACGGGCTACGCAGCAGTACTTC. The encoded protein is CASSLRATQQYF.

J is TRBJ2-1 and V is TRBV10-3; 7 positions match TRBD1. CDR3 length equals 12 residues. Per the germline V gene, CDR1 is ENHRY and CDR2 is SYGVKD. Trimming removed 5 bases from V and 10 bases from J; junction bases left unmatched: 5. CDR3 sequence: CAISTDRDEQFF. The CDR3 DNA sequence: TGTGCCATCAGTACTGACAGGGACGAGCAGTTCTTC.

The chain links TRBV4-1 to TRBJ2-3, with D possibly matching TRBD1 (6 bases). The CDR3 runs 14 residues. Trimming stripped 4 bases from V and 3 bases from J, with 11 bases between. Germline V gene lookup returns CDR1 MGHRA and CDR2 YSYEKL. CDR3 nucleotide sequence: TGCGCCAGCAGCCCTCTCGACAGGACAGATACGCAGTATTTT. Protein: CASSPLDRTDTQYF.

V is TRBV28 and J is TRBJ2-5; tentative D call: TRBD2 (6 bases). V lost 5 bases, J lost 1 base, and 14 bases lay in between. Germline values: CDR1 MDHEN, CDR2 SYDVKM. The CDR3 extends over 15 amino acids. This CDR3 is CASSQYLGLQETQYF. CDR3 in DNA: TGTGCCAGCAGTCAATACCTGGGACTCCAAGAGACCCAGTACTTC.

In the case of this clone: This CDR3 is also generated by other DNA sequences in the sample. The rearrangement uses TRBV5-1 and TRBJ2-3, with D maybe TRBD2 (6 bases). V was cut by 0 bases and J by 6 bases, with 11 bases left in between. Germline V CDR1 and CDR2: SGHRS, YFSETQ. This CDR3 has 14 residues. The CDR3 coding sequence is TGCGCCAGCAGCTTGGCAGCGGGTACGGATACGCAGTATTTT. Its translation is CASSLAAGTDTQYF.

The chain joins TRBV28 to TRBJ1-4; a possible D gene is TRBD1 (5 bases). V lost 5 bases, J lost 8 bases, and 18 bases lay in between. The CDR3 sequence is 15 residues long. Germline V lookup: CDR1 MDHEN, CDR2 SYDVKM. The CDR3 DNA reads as TGTGCCAGCAGTCTTGTCCAAACAGGACAAGAAAAACTGTTTTTT. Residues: CASSLVQTGQEKLFF.

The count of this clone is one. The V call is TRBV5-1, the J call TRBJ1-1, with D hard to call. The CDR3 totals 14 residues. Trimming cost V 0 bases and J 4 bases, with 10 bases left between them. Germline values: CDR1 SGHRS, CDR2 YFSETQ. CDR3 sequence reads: CASSLGGKGTEAFF. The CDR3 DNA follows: TGCGCCAGCAGCTTGGGGGGAAAGGGCACTGAAGCTTTCTTT.

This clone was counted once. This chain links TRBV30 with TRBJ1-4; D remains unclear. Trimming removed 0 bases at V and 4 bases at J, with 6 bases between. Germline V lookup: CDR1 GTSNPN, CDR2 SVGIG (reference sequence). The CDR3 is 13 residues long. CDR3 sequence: CAWSVNYNEKLFF. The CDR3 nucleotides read TGTGCCTGGAGTGTAAATTATAATGAAAAACTGTTTTTT.

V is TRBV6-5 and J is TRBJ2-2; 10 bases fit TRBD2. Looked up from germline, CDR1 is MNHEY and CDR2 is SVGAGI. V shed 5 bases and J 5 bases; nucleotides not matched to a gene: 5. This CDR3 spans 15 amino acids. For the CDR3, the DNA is TGTGCCAGCAGTAATGAGCGGGAGGGGACCGGGGAGCTGTTTTTT. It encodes CASSNEREGTGELFF.

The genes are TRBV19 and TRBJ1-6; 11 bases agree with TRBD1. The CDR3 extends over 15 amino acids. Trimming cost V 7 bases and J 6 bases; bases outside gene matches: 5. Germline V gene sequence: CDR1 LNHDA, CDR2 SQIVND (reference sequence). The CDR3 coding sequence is TGTGCCAGTATGGCGGACAGGGGGCCTAATTCACCCCTCCACTTT. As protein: CASMADRGPNSPLHF.

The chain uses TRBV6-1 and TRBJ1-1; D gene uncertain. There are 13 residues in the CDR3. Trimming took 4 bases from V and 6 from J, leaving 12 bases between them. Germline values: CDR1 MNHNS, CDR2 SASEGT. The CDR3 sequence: CASSAVWVAEAFF. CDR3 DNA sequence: TGTGCCAGCAGTGCCGTGTGGGTAGCTGAAGCTTTCTTT.

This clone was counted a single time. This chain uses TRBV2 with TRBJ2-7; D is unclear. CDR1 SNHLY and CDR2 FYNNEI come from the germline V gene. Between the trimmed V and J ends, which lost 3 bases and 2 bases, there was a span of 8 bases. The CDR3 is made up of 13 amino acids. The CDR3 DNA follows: TGTGCCAGCAGTGACAGTATGACCTACGAGCAGTACTTC. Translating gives CASSDSMTYEQYF.

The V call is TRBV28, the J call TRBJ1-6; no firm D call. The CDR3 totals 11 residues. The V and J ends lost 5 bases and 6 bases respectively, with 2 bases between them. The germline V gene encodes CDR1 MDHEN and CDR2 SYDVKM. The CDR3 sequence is CASSPNSPLHF. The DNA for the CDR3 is TGTGCCAGCAGTCCTAATTCACCCCTCCACTTT.

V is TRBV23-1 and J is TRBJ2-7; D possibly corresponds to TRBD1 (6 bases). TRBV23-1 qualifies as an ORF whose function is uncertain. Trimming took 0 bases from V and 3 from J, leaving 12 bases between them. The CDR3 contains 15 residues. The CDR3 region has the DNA TGCGCCAGCAGTCAATCGCGGACAGATCTCTACGAGCAGTACTTC. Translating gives CASSQSRTDLYEQYF.

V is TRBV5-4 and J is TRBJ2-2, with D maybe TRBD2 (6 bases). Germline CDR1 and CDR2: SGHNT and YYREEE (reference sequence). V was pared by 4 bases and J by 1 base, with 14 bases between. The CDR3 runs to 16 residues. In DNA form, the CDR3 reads TGTGCCAGCAGCCCCGGGTCGCGGGGGAACACCGGGGAGCTGTTTTTT. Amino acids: CASSPGSRGNTGELFF.

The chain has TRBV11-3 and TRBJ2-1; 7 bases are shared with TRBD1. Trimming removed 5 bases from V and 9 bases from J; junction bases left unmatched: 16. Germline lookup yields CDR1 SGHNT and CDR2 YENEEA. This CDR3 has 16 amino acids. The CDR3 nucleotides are TGTGCCAGCAGCCTGGACTCGGGACAGAGACCTGGTGAGCAGTTCTTC. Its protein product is CASSLDSGQRPGEQFF.

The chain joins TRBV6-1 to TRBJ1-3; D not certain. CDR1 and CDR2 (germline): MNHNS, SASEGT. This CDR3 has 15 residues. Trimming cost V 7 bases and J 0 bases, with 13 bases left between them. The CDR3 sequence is CASTAGINSGNTIYF. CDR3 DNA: TGTGCCAGCACCGCGGGAATTAACTCTGGAAACACCATATATTTT.

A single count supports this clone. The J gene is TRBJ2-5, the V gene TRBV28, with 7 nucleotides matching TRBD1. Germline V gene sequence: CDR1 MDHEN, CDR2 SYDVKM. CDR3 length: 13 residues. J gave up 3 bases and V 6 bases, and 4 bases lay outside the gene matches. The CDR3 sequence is CASRGGQEETQYF. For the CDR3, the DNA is TGTGCCAGCAGGGGTGGACAGGAAGAGACCCAGTACTTC.

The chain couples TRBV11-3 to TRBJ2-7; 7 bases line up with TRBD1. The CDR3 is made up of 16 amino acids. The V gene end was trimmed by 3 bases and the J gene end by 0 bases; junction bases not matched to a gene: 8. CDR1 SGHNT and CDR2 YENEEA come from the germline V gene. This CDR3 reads CASSFGTEGHSYEQYF. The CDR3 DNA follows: TGTGCCAGCAGCTTCGGGACAGAGGGCCACTCCTACGAGCAGTACTTC.

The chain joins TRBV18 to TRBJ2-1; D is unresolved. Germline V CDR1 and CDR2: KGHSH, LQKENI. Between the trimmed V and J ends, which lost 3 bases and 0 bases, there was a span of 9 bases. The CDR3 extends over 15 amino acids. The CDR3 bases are TGTGCCAGCTCACCGCTCGAGCGCTCCTACAATGAGCAGTTCTTC. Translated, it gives CASSPLERSYNEQFF.

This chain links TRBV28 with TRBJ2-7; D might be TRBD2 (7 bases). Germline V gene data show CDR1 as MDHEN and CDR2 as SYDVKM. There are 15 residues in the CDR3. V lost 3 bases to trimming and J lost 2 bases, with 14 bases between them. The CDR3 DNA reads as TGTGCCAGCAGTTTGGGGGGGGCTTATCCCTACGAGCAGTACTTC. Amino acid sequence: CASSLGGAYPYEQYF.

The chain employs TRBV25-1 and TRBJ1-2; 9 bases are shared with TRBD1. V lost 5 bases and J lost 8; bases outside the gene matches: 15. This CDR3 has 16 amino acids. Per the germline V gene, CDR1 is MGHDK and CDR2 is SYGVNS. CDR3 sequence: CASSPAGSQGAEGYTF. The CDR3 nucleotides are TGTGCCAGCAGTCCCGCAGGGTCACAGGGGGCGGAAGGCTACACCTTC.